This T cell receptor (beta chain) emerged from a study of blood T cell repertoires in COVID-19. Study overall: Acute and convalescent COVID-19 specimens originated in the United States, Italy and Spain.

Enrollees, about 18 to 89 years old, lived in 24 US areas. The assay was immunoSEQ multiplex PCR, and TCRdb's table has in-frame clones only and misses some. Here the sample spans about 270,000 clones, approximately 86% being singletons. The CDR3 runs 15 residues. Germline lookup yields CDR1 MNHEY and CDR2 SVGAGI. Trimming cost V 4 bases and J 4 bases, with 16 bases left between them. The specimen sequenced was PBMCs or T cells enriched from blood (not recorded which). This receptor was identified in a woman younger than 35 who had recovered from COVID-19. The chain carries TRBV6-5 and TRBJ1-2; D is ambiguous. CDR3 residues: CASSSEQSVGYGYTF. CDR3 sequence (DNA): TGTGCCAGCAGTTCCGAACAGAGTGTCGGCTATGGCTACACCTTC.